The 3 T cell receptor beta chains presented below share a single source sample, sequenced in a study of post-analysis software for immune sequencing data. Their cognate antigens are unknown. Included in the TCR beta cDNA libraries were unique molecular identifiers. From the PCR reads, TCRdb called clonotypes with MiXCR, one entry per CDR3 protein. The repertoire holds about 380,000 distinct CDR3 sequences, with roughly 30% as singletons. Study conclusions and caveats: Compared with controls, patients had more of five TRBV segments, including TRBV5-6, TRBV5-1 and TRBV20-1.

The sequenced sample was blood. All receptors come from a girl aged 10-17 years with multiple sclerosis.

This clonotype showed up just a few times. The junction and the germline gene differ at one end; a read error may be behind it. The chain combines TRBV6-5 with TRBJ1-5; no firm D call. This CDR3 has 14 amino acids. Germline V gene data show CDR1 as MNHEY and CDR2 as SVGAGI. The CDR3 sequence: CATSSGLRNQPQHF. The CDR3 region has the DNA TGTGCCACCAGTAGCGGTTTAAGGAATCAGCCCCAGCATTTT.

This clonotype was counted at least ten times. This rearrangement joins TRBV7-2 to TRBJ2-3; D ambiguous. CDR3 length: 12 amino acids. CDR1 SGHTA and CDR2 FQGNSA come from the germline V gene. Trimming pared 5 bases from V and 2 bases from J, leaving 5 bases between. CDR3 coding DNA: TGTGCCAGCAGCCACTTCACAGATACGCAGTATTTT. Protein product: CASSHFTDTQYF.

This clonotype came up once. This may be a read error, as it is one base from a much larger clone. The chain links TRBV6-5 to TRBJ2-1; D possibly matches TRBD1 or TRBD2 (5 bases each). The V gene's germline CDR1 is MNHEY and CDR2 SVGAGI. This CDR3 has 13 amino acids. The CDR3, as DNA: TGTGCCTCCAAGGGGACCGCGGGCAATGAGCGGTTCTTC. Protein: CASKGTAGNERFF.